The rows below give T cell receptor beta chains drawn from one sample of a study of T cell repertoires in cytomegalovirus infection. TCRdb passed the reads through MiXCR, listing each CDR3 protein once. The sample lists 55,000 to 85,000 distinct CDR3 sequences, 3% to 4.5% occurring once. Material: PBMCs. Receptors were obtained from a human donor in good health (CMV status not recorded). Some clones in this sample may be carry-over from other donors' samples. Both conserved end residues are part of each CDR3. D genes are given only for firm matches. The listing skips clone size in some rows; elsewhere it reads once, few, many or a size class.

D gene | J gene | CDR3 length | clone size | V gene | CDR3 protein | CDR3 DNA
- | TRBJ2-5 | 14 | many | TRBV7-4 | CASWIAGDRQTQYF | TGTGCCAGCTGGATAGCGGGGGACAGGCAGACCCAGTACTTC
TRBD1 | TRBJ2-7 | 15 | many | TRBV28 | CASRDRGLFSYEQYF | TGTGCCAGCAGGGACAGGGGGCTTTTCTCCTACGAGCAGTACTTC
- | TRBJ2-2 | 15 | few | TRBV7-3 | CASSLSPVGTGELFF | TGTGCCAGCAGCTTAAGTCCCGTGGGCACCGGGGAGCTGTTTTTT
- | TRBJ1-5 | 13 | many | TRBV6-1 | CASNGQSNQPQHF | TGTGCCAGCAATGGACAGTCCAATCAGCCCCAGCATTTT
TRBD1 | TRBJ1-2 | 13 | many | TRBV7-2 | CASSLGTGDGYTF | TGTGCCAGCAGCTTAGGGACAGGGGATGGCTACACCTTC
- | TRBJ1-3 | 15 | many | TRBV7-2 | CASSLEAGTGNTIYF | TGTGCCAGCAGCTTAGAGGCAGGGACTGGAAACACCATATATTTT
- | TRBJ1-4 | 15 | many | TRBV28 | CASSFQAGLEEKLFF | TGTGCCAGCAGTTTTCAGGCAGGGTTGGAGGAAAAACTGTTTTTT
TRBD2 | TRBJ2-1 | 15 | many | TRBV7-2 | CASSFSGNFFNEQFF | TGTGCCAGCAGCTTTAGCGGGAACTTCTTCAATGAGCAGTTCTTC
TRBD2 | TRBJ2-6 | 15 | - | TRBV5-5 | CASSPGGSWANVLTF | TGTGCCAGCAGCCCGGGGGGTTCTTGGGCCAACGTCCTGACTTTC
- | TRBJ1-2 | 14 | many | TRBV19 | CASSPGGGAGGYTF | TGTGCCAGTAGCCCTGGGGGGGGCGCGGGTGGCTACACCTTC
- | TRBJ1-1 | 14 | many | TRBV19 | CASSSIIIGTEAFF | TGTGCCAGTAGTTCCATTATCATCGGAACTGAAGCTTTCTTT
- | TRBJ2-7 | 13 | many | TRBV7-9 | CASSLRGGYEQYF | TGTGCCAGCAGCTTAAGAGGGGGCTACGAGCAGTACTTC
TRBD2 | TRBJ2-1 | 16 | many | TRBV7-8 | CASSSRLAGLVNEQFF | TGTGCCAGCAGCTCCAGACTAGCGGGATTGGTCAATGAGCAGTTCTTC
- | TRBJ2-5 | 19 | - | TRBV15 | CATSRVRTPGRSLGETQYF | TGTGCCACCAGCAGAGTTAGGACGCCCGGCAGGTCCCTGGGTGAGACCCAGTACTTC
- | TRBJ2-3 | 14 | many | TRBV7-2 | CASSLEGYGDTQYF | TGTGCCAGCAGCTTAGAGGGGTATGGTGATACGCAGTATTTT
TRBD2 | TRBJ2-1 | 12 | many | TRBV19 | CASSWYSGEQFF | TGTGCCAGTAGTTGGTATAGCGGGGAGCAGTTCTTC
TRBD2 | TRBJ2-5 | 12 | few | TRBV29-1 | CSILAGEETQYF | TGCAGCATACTAGCGGGCGAAGAGACCCAGTACTTC
TRBD1 | TRBJ2-5 | 15 | medium-sized | TRBV7-2 | CASSAGTGVSETQYF | TGTGCCAGCAGCGCCGGGACAGGGGTGTCGGAGACCCAGTACTTC
TRBD1 | TRBJ2-2 | 13 | many | TRBV10-3 | CASTGENTGELFF | TGTGCCTCCACAGGGGAGAACACCGGGGAGCTGTTTTTT
TRBD2 | TRBJ2-3 | 13 | many | TRBV12-3/TRBV12-4 | CASRAGLGDTQYF | TGTGCCAGCAGGGCCGGACTAGGAGATACGCAGTATTTT
- | TRBJ2-7 | 13 | many | TRBV18 | CASSQLGESEQYF | TGTGCCAGCTCACAATTGGGGGAAAGCGAGCAGTACTTC
- | TRBJ1-1 | 13 | many | TRBV7-8 | CASSLAGSHEAFF | TGTGCCAGCAGCTTAGCGGGCAGCCACGAAGCTTTCTTT
- | TRBJ1-6 | 16 | many | TRBV7-2 | CASSPNVGRTDSPLHF | TGTGCCAGCAGTCCTAATGTGGGAAGGACCGATTCACCCCTCCACTTT
- | TRBJ1-5 | 14 | many | TRBV7-2 | CASSLDAGGQPQHF | TGTGCCAGCAGCTTAGACGCCGGGGGTCAGCCCCAGCATTTT
TRBD2 | TRBJ2-1 | 15 | many | TRBV28 | CASSLPSGDYNEQFF | TGTGCCAGCAGTTTGCCTAGCGGGGACTACAATGAGCAGTTCTTC
- | TRBJ2-3 | 14 | many | TRBV7-2 | CASSPALITDTQYF | TGTGCCAGCAGCCCTGCCCTAATTACAGATACGCAGTATTTT
TRBD1 | TRBJ1-6 | 15 | many | TRBV7-8 | CASSPNRDSNSPLHF | TGTGCCAGCAGTCCAAACCGGGACAGCAATTCACCCCTCCACTTT
- | TRBJ1-2 | 16 | - | TRBV7-2 | CASSLSAADYDYGYTF | TGTGCCAGCAGCTTATCGGCAGCTGACTATGACTATGGCTACACCTTC
- | TRBJ2-3 | 14 | many | TRBV4-1 | CASSQDQGTDTQYF | TGCGCCAGCAGCCAAGATCAGGGCACAGATACGCAGTATTTT
- | TRBJ1-6 | 17 | many | TRBV7-2 | CASSSRGTQGRNSPLHF | TGTGCCAGCAGCTCCCGGGGAACACAGGGAAGAAATTCACCCCTCCACTTT